This TCR beta chain was found in a study of blood T cell repertoires in COVID-19. Background on the study: There were acute and convalescent COVID-19 samples, and they came from the United States, Italy and Spain.

CDR1 SGHTA and CDR2 FQGNSA come from the germline V gene. This CDR3 spans 15 amino acids. Trimming stripped 1 base from V and 4 bases from J, with 12 bases between. How the authors handled the data: Reference gene primer amplification gave nucleated cell count estimates. Assay: immunoSEQ multiplex PCR; the TCRdb copy retains only in-frame clones and omits some. D and trimming come from the DNA, and the V and J calls and clone size come from that table. The sample shows just under 150,000 clones, about 85% of them seen only once. The TCR was taken from a human donor with acute or convalescent COVID-19. The donor label of this sample is uncertain. J is TRBJ2-3 and V is TRBV7-2, with no clear D. Source material: peripheral blood. CDR3 coding DNA: TGTGCCAGCAGCTTAGGGCTGGGTGAGGCAGATACGCAGTATTTT. Protein sequence: CASSLGLGEADTQYF.